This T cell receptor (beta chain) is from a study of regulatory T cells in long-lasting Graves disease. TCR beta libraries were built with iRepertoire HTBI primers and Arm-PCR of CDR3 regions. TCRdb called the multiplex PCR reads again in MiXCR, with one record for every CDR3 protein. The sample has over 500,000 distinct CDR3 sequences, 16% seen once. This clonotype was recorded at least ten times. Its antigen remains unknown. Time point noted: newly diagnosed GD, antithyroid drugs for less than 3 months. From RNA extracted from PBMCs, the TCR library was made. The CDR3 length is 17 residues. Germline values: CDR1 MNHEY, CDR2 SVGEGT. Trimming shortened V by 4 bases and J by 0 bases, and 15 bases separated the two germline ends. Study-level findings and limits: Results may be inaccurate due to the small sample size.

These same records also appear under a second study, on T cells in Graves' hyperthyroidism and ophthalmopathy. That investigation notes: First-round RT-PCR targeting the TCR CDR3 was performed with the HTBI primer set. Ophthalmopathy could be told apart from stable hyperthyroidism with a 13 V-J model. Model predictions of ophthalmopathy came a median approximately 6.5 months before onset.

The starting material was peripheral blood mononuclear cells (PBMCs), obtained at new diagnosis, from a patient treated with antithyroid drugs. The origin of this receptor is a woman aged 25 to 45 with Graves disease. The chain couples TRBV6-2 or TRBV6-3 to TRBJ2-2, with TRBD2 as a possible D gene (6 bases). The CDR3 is CASSSPRWGANTGELFF. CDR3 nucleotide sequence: TGTGCCAGCAGTTCCCCTCGATGGGGGGCGAACACCGGGGAGCTGTTTTTT.